Included here is one T cell receptor (beta chain) sequence, with context. Its antigen remains unidentified. The V end was cut by 0 bases, the J end by 9 bases, with 16 bases between. The CDR3 consists of 15 residues. CDR1 SGHRS and CDR2 YFSETQ come from the germline V gene. Sequencing was performed with immunoSEQ multiplex PCR; in TCRdb, only in-frame clones are kept and a portion is missing. The sample contains 100,000 to 130,000 clones, nearly 97% of which appear only once. The source of the sample is a study of cytomegalovirus exposure and HLA in healthy donors. Turning to the study itself: It was reported in a later analysis that the same platform had been used for the 100 to 150 validation repertoires as for the 666 first-cohort repertoires.

Overall study findings and caveats: Some TCR beta chains (around 180 of them) were listed as cytomegalovirus-associated. The classifier was said to identify cytomegalovirus status with high specificity and sensitivity. Most TCR sequences were uncommon, yet certain public TCRs appeared in many donors.

The receptor was isolated from a woman in her late teens or twenties in good health and CMV-seronegative. The chain carries TRBV5-1 and TRBJ2-1; D might be TRBD1 (5 bases). Sequencing input: PBMCs. CDR3 sequence (DNA): TGCGCCAGCAGCTTGGAAGGGGCGCCGGACATTGAGCAGTTCTTC. Translating gives CASSLEGAPDIEQFF.